These 28 T cell receptor beta chains share one sample of origin, sequenced in a study of OX40 agonist ivuxolimab in advanced cancers. Repertoires were generated with immunoSEQ multiplex PCR, while TCRdb's copy carries only in-frame clones and drops some. This sample has about 85,000 clones, with just over 85% found just once. Here the sequenced sample was CD4+ or CD8+ T cells sorted from blood, taken in a trial of the OX40 agonist ivuxolimab. The receptor source for this set is an adult with an advanced solid tumor such as melanoma, head and neck, liver or kidney cancer.

The V gene is TRBV6-5, the J gene TRBJ1-1, with a weak D call TRBD1 (6 bases). V dropped 2 bases and J dropped 5 bases, with 15 bases sitting between them. Germline loops: CDR1 MNHEY, CDR2 SVGAGI. CDR3 length: 15 amino acids. The CDR3 nucleotides read TGTGCCAGCAGTTACGGGGGCTCCGAGGTGACTGAAGCTTTCTTT. Its protein is CASSYGGSEVTEAFF.

This rearrangement joins TRBV30 to TRBJ1-2, with 8 bases lining up with TRBD1. This CDR3 is built from 16 residues. The V and J ends lost 4 bases and 0 bases, in that order; junction bases with no gene match: 10. The germline V gene has CDR1 GTSNPN and CDR2 SVGIG (reference sequence). The CDR3 loop reads CAWTRTGWNPNYGYTF. The CDR3, as DNA: TGTGCCTGGACGAGGACAGGGTGGAACCCTAACTATGGCTACACCTTC.

The chain employs TRBV7-2 and TRBJ1-1; the D gene is possibly TRBD1 (6 bases). Germline V gene lookup returns CDR1 SGHTA and CDR2 FQGNSA. The CDR3 covers 14 residues. The ends were cut back, 5 bases at V and 1 base at J, with 11 bases in the middle. The CDR3 sequence is CASSPGTTNTEAFF. In DNA, the CDR3 is TGTGCCAGCAGCCCCGGGACAACGAACACTGAAGCTTTCTTT.

V usage is TRBV5-1 and J usage is TRBJ2-1; a weak D match, TRBD1 (5 bases). CDR3 length: 14 residues. Germline CDR1 and CDR2: SGHRS and YFSETQ. V was trimmed by 0 bases and J by 9 bases, leaving 13 bases between them. CDR3: CASSLEGVTAEQFF. CDR3 nucleotide sequence: TGCGCCAGCAGCTTGGAAGGGGTTACCGCTGAGCAGTTCTTC.

This chain joins TRBV29-1 and TRBJ2-7; 9 bases are a match to TRBD1. Germline V gene sequence: CDR1 SQVTM, CDR2 ANQGSEA. Losses at the gene ends were 5 bases for V and 3 bases for J; bases not matched to a gene: 5. The CDR3 has 13 amino acids. The CDR3 region is CSVMGQGLYEQYF. Here the CDR3 DNA reads TGCAGCGTTATGGGACAGGGTCTCTACGAGCAGTACTTC.

The chain links TRBV18 to TRBJ2-7; 11 bases agree with TRBD1. J gave up 3 bases and V 6 bases, and 4 bases lay outside the gene matches. The CDR3 runs 14 residues. From germline, CDR1 is KGHSH and CDR2 LQKENI. CDR3 loop: CASSRTGGNYEQYF. DNA for the CDR3: TGTGCCAGCTCCCGGACAGGGGGCAACTACGAGCAGTACTTC.

The chain has TRBV5-1 and TRBJ2-1, with 12 bases aligning to TRBD2. This CDR3 region has 15 residues. Germline V lookup: CDR1 SGHRS, CDR2 YFSETQ. V gave up 4 bases and J gave up 11 bases; unmatched junction bases: 10. The CDR3 DNA reads as TGCGCCAGCAGCGTCGGACTAGCGGGGATTTTCAAGCAGTTCTTC. Protein product: CASSVGLAGIFKQFF.

This clone was recorded a few times. The chain links TRBV5-4 to TRBJ2-2; TRBD1 matches at 7 bases. Germline loops: CDR1 SGHNT, CDR2 YYREEE (reference sequence). With V trimmed by 4 bases and J by 4 bases, 7 bases remained unmatched. The CDR3 sequence is 15 residues long. CDR3 sequence (DNA): TGTGCCAGCAGCGCCGGGACAGCTCCCACCGGGGAGCTGTTTTTT. Protein sequence: CASSAGTAPTGELFF.

The chain recombines TRBV9 with TRBJ2-6; D is perhaps TRBD1 or TRBD2 (5 bases each). There are 18 residues in the CDR3. V lost 1 base, J lost 2 bases, and 16 bases lay in between. CDR1 is SGDLS, CDR2 YYNGEE, per germline. The CDR3 loop reads CASSVYADSQAGANVLTF. CDR3 DNA: TGTGCCAGCAGCGTATACGCGGACTCACAGGCTGGGGCCAACGTCCTGACTTTC.

The gene calls are TRBV5-4 and TRBJ1-4; D gene ambiguous. Germline V gene lookup returns CDR1 SGHNT and CDR2 YYREEE (reference sequence). Trimming took off 0 bases at V and 5 bases at J, with 8 bases between the two ends. This CDR3 has 14 residues. This CDR3 reads CASSLDSDNEKLFF. CDR3 nucleotide sequence: TGTGCCAGCAGCTTGGATTCAGACAATGAAAAACTGTTTTTT.

V and J are TRBV19 and TRBJ2-1, with D perhaps matching TRBD1 or TRBD2 (7 bases each). There are 15 residues in the CDR3. Trimming took off 3 bases at V and 5 bases at J, with 14 bases between the two ends. Germline lookup yields CDR1 LNHDA and CDR2 SQIVND (reference sequence). The CDR3 DNA reads as TGTGCCAGTAGTATCCAGGGGGGGTCAGACAATGAGCAGTTCTTC. Its protein product is CASSIQGGSDNEQFF.

In regard to this clone: One end of the junction varies from germline; a read error may be responsible. This sample also contains other DNA sequences that code for the same CDR3. This chain connects TRBV28 to TRBJ1-2; D uncertain. Germline V gene lookup returns CDR1 MDHEN and CDR2 SYDVKM. This CDR3 is 14 amino acids long. The chain's CDR3 is CASSWAEGIRGYTF. The DNA of the CDR3 is TGCGCCAGCAGTTGGGCTGAGGGAATACGGGGCTACACCTTC.

This chain joins TRBV13 and TRBJ1-6; D is ambiguous. Trimming cost V 3 bases and J 10 bases, with 7 bases left between them. The germline CDR1 and CDR2 sequences are PRHDT and FYEKMQ (reference sequence). CDR3 length equals 12 residues. As DNA, the CDR3 is TGTGCCAGCAGCTTGGCGGGGTCACCCCTCCACTTT. This sequence encodes CASSLAGSPLHF.

This chain joins TRBV6-5 and TRBJ2-5; TRBD2 aligns across 14 bases. Per germline, CDR1 MNHEY and CDR2 SVGAGI. The CDR3 totals 15 residues. With 7 bases clipped from V and 9 bases from J, the junction kept 10 bases outside the gene matches. The CDR3 region is CASTRTSGGSGPQYF. The CDR3 coding sequence is TGTGCCAGCACTAGGACTAGCGGGGGGTCGGGGCCCCAGTACTTC.

The gene calls are TRBV12-5 and TRBJ1-2; tentative D call: TRBD1 (5 bases). The germline V gene encodes CDR1 LGHNT and CDR2 FRNRAP. This CDR3 comprises 16 residues. The germline V and J ends were trimmed by 3 bases and 8 bases, with 22 bases remaining between them. As DNA, the CDR3 is TGTGCTAGTGGTTTCCCGATTGGGAGGGGCCGGCAAGGCTACACCTTC. It codes for CASGFPIGRGRQGYTF.

The chain links TRBV5-1 to TRBJ2-5; the match to TRBD2 covers 10 bases. With 2 bases clipped from V and 4 bases from J, the junction kept 11 bases outside the gene matches. The CDR3 loop spans 17 amino acids. CDR1 is SGHRS, CDR2 YFSETQ, per germline. The chain's CDR3 is CASSFSSGGDLGETQYF. In nucleotides, the CDR3 is TGCGCCAGCAGCTTCAGCAGCGGGGGGGACTTGGGAGAGACCCAGTACTTC.

The V call is TRBV11-2, the J call TRBJ1-2; 8 bases line up with TRBD1. Unmatched junction bases numbered 8, after V lost 5 bases and J lost 3 bases. Germline CDR1 SGHAT, CDR2 FQNNGV. The CDR3 sequence is 15 residues long. CDR3 DNA sequence: TGTGCCAGCAGCCACTACGGACAGGGAGACTATGGCTACACCTTC. Residues: CASSHYGQGDYGYTF.

As concerns this clone: Mismatch with germline at one junction end may stem from a read error. In nucleotides, the CDR3 is TGTGCCAGCAGCCCGGGACTAGCGGGGGTCAGGGATTTT. Protein: CASSPGLAGVRDF. The rearrangement uses TRBV11-1 and TRBJ2-3; 14 bases fit TRBD2. The CDR3 loop spans 13 amino acids. CDR1 and CDR2 (germline): SGHAT, FQDESV (reference sequence).

Details on this clone: Sequence at one end of the junction differs from germline and may be a read error. The chain combines TRBV7-7 with TRBJ1-3; D unresolved. Per the germline V gene, CDR1 is SSHAT and CDR2 is FNYEAQ (reference sequence). This CDR3 region has 16 residues. For the CDR3, the DNA is TGTGCTAGCAGCCCACGATTCGACAACTCTGGAAACACCATATATTTT. Translation gives CASSPRFDNSGNTIYF.

This clone has only a few counts. The rearrangement joins TRBV6-5 to TRBJ2-2; no reliable D call. The germline gives CDR1 MNHEY, CDR2 SVGAGI. This CDR3 is 13 amino acids long. V lost 7 bases to trimming and J lost 2 bases, with 8 bases between them. The CDR3 bases are TGTGCCAGCATCCAATTAAACACCGGGGAGCTGTTTTTT. This codes for CASIQLNTGELFF.

This clone came up once. V is TRBV5-1 and J is TRBJ2-5; 9 bases map to TRBD1. The CDR3 is made up of 16 amino acids. CDR1 is SGHRS, CDR2 YFSETQ, per germline. V lost 4 bases to trimming and J lost 5 bases; unmatched junction nucleotides: 12. CDR3 region: CASSADRGLPGETQYF. Written as DNA, the CDR3 is TGCGCCAGCAGCGCGGACAGGGGATTACCGGGGGAGACCCAGTACTTC.

CDR3 loop: CASSGLGAGGQETQYF. The CDR3 coding sequence is TGTGCCAGCAGTGGGCTGGGAGCGGGAGGTCAAGAGACCCAGTACTTC. The V call is TRBV2, the J call TRBJ2-5, with 9 positions matching TRBD2. V shed 4 bases and J 2 bases; nucleotides not matched to a gene: 8. Germline V gene data show CDR1 as SNHLY and CDR2 as FYNNEI. The CDR3 spans 16 residues.

This chain joins TRBV6-6 and TRBJ1-2; D is unclear. Trimming removed 6 bases at V and 4 bases at J, with 18 bases between. The CDR3 spans 15 residues. Germline V lookup: CDR1 MNHNY, CDR2 SVGAGI (reference sequence). CDR3 DNA sequence: TGTGCCAGCAGCCGCTATTGGACCGGCCTCTATGGCTACACCTTC. Translating gives CASSRYWTGLYGYTF.

The chain couples TRBV2 to TRBJ1-4; 7 nucleotides align to TRBD1. The J segment lost 6 bases and the V segment lost 6 bases, leaving 7 bases of the junction unmatched. The CDR3 is 14 residues long. In germline, CDR1 is SNHLY, CDR2 FYNNEI. The CDR3 bases are TGTGCCAGCAGAATACAGGGGAGAGATGAAAAACTGTTTTTT. This encodes CASRIQGRDEKLFF.

The gene calls are TRBV6-1 and TRBJ2-1; 8 positions match TRBD1. The CDR3 contains 15 residues. Trimming took 5 bases from V and 1 from J; bases not matched to a gene: 4. The germline V gene has CDR1 MNHNS and CDR2 SASEGT. The CDR3 DNA follows: TGTGCCAGCAGTCAAACAGGGGGGTCCTACAATGAGCAGTTCTTC. Its protein is CASSQTGGSYNEQFF.

The chain joins TRBV19 to TRBJ1-6; the D is unclear. This CDR3 is built from 13 residues. Germline values: CDR1 LNHDA, CDR2 SQIVND (reference sequence). V lost 5 bases, J lost 7 bases, and 9 bases lay in between. CDR3 in DNA: TGTGCCAGTAGTCGTACATTCAATTCACCCCTCCACTTT. Protein product: CASSRTFNSPLHF.

This clone has a single count. The rearrangement links TRBV6-6 to TRBJ2-7, with 8 positions matching TRBD2. The CDR3 loop spans 16 amino acids. Germline V lookup: CDR1 MNHNY, CDR2 SVGAGI (reference sequence). After removal of 1 base from V and 4 bases from J, the junction contained 9 bases not matched to a gene. The CDR3 spells CASSYYRRGGPYEQYF. DNA for the CDR3: TGTGCCAGCAGTTACTATCGTCGGGGGGGGCCATACGAGCAGTACTTC.

The count of this clone is one. The chain recombines TRBV25-1 with TRBJ2-2; 9 bases line up with TRBD1. Per germline, CDR1 MGHDK and CDR2 SYGVNS. This CDR3 is 16 amino acids long. J was trimmed by 4 bases and V by 4 bases; bases with no gene match: 7. The CDR3 loop reads CASSGTGTGRTGELFF. The CDR3, as DNA: TGTGCCAGCAGTGGTACCGGGACAGGGCGCACCGGGGAGCTGTTTTTT.